These 4 T cell receptor beta chains came from one sample sequenced in a study of T-cell memory formation after mild COVID-19. TCRdb re-called the 5' RACE reads with MiXCR, one entry per CDR3 protein. The table shows more than 400,000 distinct CDR3 sequences, with 15% to 20% occurring only once. What was sequenced was PBMCs or a T cell subset sorted from them (not recorded which). These receptor sequences come from an adult woman who had mild COVID-19 (a few samples of this study predate the infection). Cell type and time point are not known.

The chain uses TRBV18 and TRBJ2-3; D is unclear. Trimming shortened V by 6 bases and J by 2 bases, and 12 bases separated the two germline ends. The CDR3 consists of 14 residues. In germline, CDR1 is KGHSH, CDR2 LQKENI. The CDR3 DNA is TGTGCCAGCTCGGTGAGACCTAACACAGATACGCAGTATTTT. Amino acids: CASSVRPNTDTQYF.

Only a few counts were recorded for this clonotype. The V and J genes are TRBV7-2 and TRBJ2-5, with D perhaps TRBD2 (6 bases). The CDR3 sequence is 13 residues long. Germline CDR1 is SGHTA and CDR2 is FQGNSA. The V gene lost 3 bases and the J gene lost 5 bases, with 10 bases spanning the gap. The CDR3 is CASSFPSAETQYF. CDR3 DNA: TGTGCCAGCAGCTTTCCTAGCGCGGAGACCCAGTACTTC. Combining the CDR3 with reference TRBV7-2 and TRBJ2-5 gives the whole variable domain GAGVSQSPSNKVTEKGKDVELRCDPISGHTALYWYRQSLGQGLEFLIYFQGNSAPDKSGLPSDRFSAERTGGSVSTLTIQRTQQEDSAVYLCASSFPSAETQYFGPGTRLLVL.

This chain links TRBV6-2 or TRBV6-3 with TRBJ2-1; 16 bases map to TRBD2. CDR1 is MNHEY and CDR2 is SVGEGT in the germline V gene. CDR3 length: 18 amino acids. With V trimmed by 5 bases and J by 4 bases, 8 bases remained unmatched. As DNA, the CDR3 is TGTGCCAGCAGTGGGCCGGGACTAGCGGGAGGGCCTTACAATGAGCAGTTCTTC. It codes for CASSGPGLAGGPYNEQFF.

The rearrangement uses TRBV30 and TRBJ1-2; D unresolved. Germline CDR1 is GTSNPN and CDR2 is SVGIG (reference sequence). CDR3 length equals 14 residues. Between the trimmed V and J ends, which lost 1 base and 0 bases, there was a span of 9 bases. The CDR3 protein is CAWSARNANYGYTF. The CDR3 coding sequence is TGTGCCTGGAGTGCCCGGAACGCTAACTATGGCTACACCTTC.